Sequencing of this TCR beta chain was carried out in a study of OX40 agonist ivuxolimab in advanced cancers. The repertoire was sequenced with immunoSEQ multiplex PCR; TCRdb's copy has only in-frame clones and lacks some. The sample holds under 45,000 clones, about four fifths seen once. CDR1 and CDR2 from the germline V gene are SGHRS and YFSETQ. Trimming took 7 bases from V and 4 from J, leaving 17 bases between them. This CDR3 has 14 amino acids. The TCR was taken from an adult with an advanced solid tumor such as melanoma, head and neck, liver or kidney cancer. The chain recombines TRBV5-1 with TRBJ1-1; a possible D gene is TRBD1 (6 bases). The sequencing here drew on CD4+ or CD8+ T cells sorted from blood, taken in a trial of the OX40 agonist ivuxolimab. In DNA, the CDR3 is TGCGCCAGCGGGGAACAGGGTAGGGGCACTGAAGCTTTCTTT. It codes for CASGEQGRGTEAFF.